Listed below are T cell receptor beta chains from one sample, sequenced in a study of spatial heterogeneity in lung cancer. Each CDR3 protein gets one entry after TCRdb re-called the 5' RACE reads with MiXCR. Here the sample spans 24,000 or so distinct CDR3 sequences, roughly 8.3% being singletons. This specimen consisted of lung tumor tissue, obtained at surgery. The source of these receptors is a male donor with early-stage non-small cell lung cancer. Both conserved end residues are part of each CDR3. D genes are given only for firm matches. Not every row has a clone size; where given, it reads once, few, many or a size class.

>TRBD1|many|TRBV5-1|TRBJ1-1
CASSPGQEGTEAFF
TGCGCCAGCAGCCCAGGACAGGAGGGCACTGAAGCTTTCTTT
>TRBD2|few|TRBV20-1|TRBJ2-3
CSVPGLATDTQYF
TGCAGTGTTCCGGGACTAGCGACAGATACGCAGTATTTT
>-|few|TRBV20-1|TRBJ2-7
CSARGRDEQYF
TGCAGTGCTAGAGGGAGGGACGAGCAGTACTTC
>TRBD2|many|TRBV24-1|TRBJ2-1
CATSDHLAGGPHEQFF
TGTGCCACCAGTGACCATCTAGCGGGAGGGCCCCATGAGCAGTTCTTC
>-|many|TRBV6-5|TRBJ2-7
CASSYTPSYEQYF
TGTGCCAGCAGTTACACCCCATCCTACGAGCAGTACTTC
>-|many|TRBV12-3/TRBV12-4|TRBJ1-1
CASSFTGKAFF
TGTGCCAGCAGTTTTACAGGGAAAGCTTTCTTT
>TRBD1|many|TRBV2|TRBJ1-2
CARTIPGQESFYGYTF
TGTGCCAGAACCATACCGGGACAGGAGAGTTTCTATGGCTACACCTTC
>TRBD2|many|TRBV27|TRBJ2-5
CASNPSGLAGKETQYF
TGTGCCAGCAACCCCTCCGGGCTAGCGGGGAAAGAGACCCAGTACTTC
>-|many|TRBV5-1|TRBJ1-1
CASSPVGGGQTEAFF
TGCGCCAGCAGCCCTGTGGGCGGGGGCCAGACTGAAGCTTTCTTT
>TRBD1|many|TRBV20-1|TRBJ1-5
CSVAGQGVQPQHF
TGCAGTGTAGCGGGACAGGGGGTCCAGCCCCAGCATTTT
>TRBD1|few|TRBV18|TRBJ2-2
CASSRQGALTGELFF
TGTGCCAGCTCACGACAGGGGGCCCTCACCGGGGAGCTGTTTTTT
>-|few|TRBV5-1|TRBJ2-5
CASSFTKETQYF
TGCGCCAGCAGCTTCACAAAAGAGACCCAGTACTTC
>TRBD1|-|TRBV11-2|TRBJ2-3
CTSRPGQNTDTQYF
TGTACCAGCAGACCGGGACAGAATACAGATACGCAGTATTTT
>TRBD2|-|TRBV5-4|TRBJ2-3
CASSFRLAGGPTDTQYF
TGTGCCAGCAGCTTTCGCCTAGCGGGAGGGCCGACAGATACGCAGTATTTT
>-|-|TRBV25-1|TRBJ1-2
CASSDLGTVGTNYGYTF
TGTGCCAGCAGTGATCTAGGGACGGTGGGAACTAACTATGGCTACACCTTC
>TRBD2|many|TRBV6-6|TRBJ2-3
CASSRNLAGGPGDTQYF
TGTGCCAGCAGCCGAAACCTAGCGGGAGGGCCTGGAGATACGCAGTATTTT
>-|-|TRBV9|TRBJ2-2
CASSVIGGSTGELFF
TGTGCCAGCAGCGTGATTGGGGGCTCCACCGGGGAGCTGTTTTTT
>-|-|TRBV7-2|TRBJ1-2
CASSLAGTGYGYTF
TGTGCCAGCAGCTTAGCGGGGACTGGCTATGGCTACACCTTC
>-|-|TRBV18|TRBJ2-3
CASSPPTAGLSTDTQYF
TGTGCCAGCTCACCACCGACGGCCGGCCTTAGCACAGATACGCAGTATTTT
>TRBD1|few|TRBV10-3|TRBJ2-1
CAISESGQGSYNEQFF
TGTGCCATCAGTGAGTCGGGACAGGGCTCCTACAATGAGCAGTTCTTC
>-|many|TRBV28|TRBJ2-7
CASSGAGYEQYF
TGTGCCAGCAGTGGGGCAGGCTACGAGCAGTACTTC
>-|many|TRBV9|TRBJ1-2
CASSGSRDDGYTF
TGTGCCAGCAGCGGGAGCAGGGATGACGGCTACACCTTC
>-|many|TRBV18|TRBJ2-7
CASSPSRTYEQYF
TGTGCCAGCTCACCATCCCGGACGTACGAGCAGTACTTC
>TRBD2|once|TRBV6-2/TRBV6-3|TRBJ2-1
CATSPRLAGDEQFF
TGTGCCACCTCCCCCCGACTAGCCGGCGATGAGCAGTTCTTC
>TRBD1|-|TRBV6-2/TRBV6-3|TRBJ2-1
CASSYRDSYNEQFF
TGTGCCAGCAGTTACCGGGACAGCTACAATGAGCAGTTCTTC
>-|many|TRBV7-9|TRBJ1-1
CASSLGMGPGGTEAFF
TGTGCCAGCAGCTTAGGAATGGGGCCCGGAGGCACTGAAGCTTTCTTT
>-|few|TRBV6-5|TRBJ2-4
CASSYGKGTQNIQYF
TGTGCCAGCAGTTACGGAAAGGGTACCCAAAACATTCAGTACTTC
>-|-|TRBV5-1|TRBJ2-7
CASSSGRNSYEQYF
TGCGCCAGCAGCTCGGGACGGAACTCCTACGAGCAGTACTTC
>-|many|TRBV21-1|TRBJ2-7
CASSRSGTDRAYEQYF
TGTGCCAGCAGCAGGTCCGGGACAGATCGAGCCTACGAGCAGTACTTC
>-|many|TRBV11-2|TRBJ2-5
CASSLIEETQYF
TGTGCCAGCAGCTTGATCGAAGAGACCCAGTACTTC
>TRBD1|many|TRBV5-1|TRBJ1-5
CASSSGQGSNQPQHF
TGCGCCAGCAGCTCGGGACAGGGGTCGAATCAGCCCCAGCATTTT
>-|many|TRBV11-3|TRBJ2-5
CASSLGQGMQETQYF
TGTGCCAGCAGCTTAGGCCAGGGTATGCAAGAGACCCAGTACTTC
>TRBD2|many|TRBV7-2|TRBJ2-3
CASSFKAGGRSDTQYF
TGTGCCAGCAGCTTCAAAGCGGGGGGCCGATCAGATACGCAGTATTTT
>TRBD1|many|TRBV28|TRBJ2-3
CASSLPRTGKSDTQYF
TGTGCCAGCAGTTTACCTCGGACAGGGAAGTCAGATACGCAGTATTTT
>-|many|TRBV27|TRBJ1-6
CASSLSLTYRGDLPLHF
TGTGCCAGCAGTTTATCGTTGACCTACAGAGGAGATCTACCCCTCCACTTT
>-|few|TRBV9|TRBJ2-3
CASNANSPRDTQYF
TGTGCCAGCAACGCAAACTCCCCGAGAGATACGCAGTATTTT
>-|-|TRBV29-1|TRBJ2-5
CSGQQGAKETQYF
TGCAGCGGCCAACAGGGTGCTAAAGAGACCCAGTACTTC
>-|-|TRBV5-4|TRBJ2-2
CASSFGQDTGELFF
TGTGCCAGCAGCTTCGGTCAGGACACCGGGGAGCTGTTTTTT
>-|many|TRBV7-9|TRBJ2-2
CASSLGETLNTGELFF
TGTGCCAGCAGCCTAGGAGAGACTCTGAACACCGGGGAGCTGTTTTTT
>-|few|TRBV27|TRBJ1-1
CASSPHSVNTEAFF
TGTGCCAGCAGTCCCCATAGCGTGAACACTGAAGCTTTCTTT
>TRBD1|medium-sized|TRBV15|TRBJ2-7
CATSRDRGQGNHEQYF
TGTGCCACCAGCAGAGATAGAGGACAGGGTAACCACGAGCAGTACTTC
>TRBD1|-|TRBV2|TRBJ1-6
CASRRDSPNSPLHF
TGTGCCAGCAGGAGGGACAGCCCTAATTCACCCCTCCACTTT
>TRBD1|many|TRBV4-3|TRBJ2-1
CASSQDRGTYNEQFF
TGCGCCAGCAGCCAAGACAGGGGGACCTACAATGAGCAGTTCTTC
>TRBD2|many|TRBV9|TRBJ2-1
CASSEGEERGVYSYNEQFF
TGTGCCAGCAGCGAGGGAGAGGAGCGGGGGGTTTATTCCTACAATGAGCAGTTCTTC
>-|many|TRBV7-9|TRBJ2-7
CASSLVRNEQYF
TGTGCCAGCAGCTTAGTGCGGAACGAGCAGTACTTC
>-|medium-sized|TRBV11-2|TRBJ2-3
CASSLGGISTDTQYF
TGTGCCAGCAGCTTAGGCGGCATCAGCACAGATACGCAGTATTTT
>-|few|TRBV11-2|TRBJ2-5
CASREPRGETQYF
TGTGCCAGCAGGGAACCCAGGGGCGAGACCCAGTACTTC
>-|many|TRBV9|TRBJ2-7
CASSVEGSSYEQYF
TGTGCCAGCAGCGTAGAAGGCAGTTCCTACGAGCAGTACTTC